This T cell receptor beta chain was captured in a study of T cell responses to AZD1222 COVID-19 vaccine. Study findings and constraints: Females outnumbered males among donors, who were mostly white British; clonal diversity was possibly underestimated. Spike-spanning, vaccine-associated CD4 TCRs were dominant at 160-218 and 743-854. Once two AZD1222 doses were given, Spike-specific TCR breadth and depth went up. Baseline testing showed seropositivity in only five or six AZD1222 recipients.

Germline loops: CDR1 MNHNS, CDR2 SASEGT. The junction had 22 bases not matched to a gene; V was cut back by 2 bases and J by 6 bases. CDR3 length: 21 residues. TCRdb's table, derived via immunoSEQ multiplex PCR, lists solely in-frame clones and lacks some. Counted here are 150,000 to 200,000 clones, less than 95% occurring once; the ten biggest clones make up about 2.8%. As to this clone: Its antigen is as yet unknown.

Material: peripheral blood, obtained on day 0 of AZD1222 vaccination. The TCR comes from an adult in good health. This chain uses TRBV6-1 with TRBJ1-5; TRBD1 matches at 10 bases. The CDR3 region is CASSEWGWKDRGPIGVQPQHF. CDR3 in DNA: TGTGCCAGCAGTGAATGGGGATGGAAAGACAGGGGGCCCATTGGGGTTCAGCCCCAGCATTTT.